This T cell receptor (beta chain) comes out of a study of shared clonotypes between healthy human individuals. Study as a whole: Ranging from 18 to 49 in age, donors were a couple of women and three men.

Broader study findings: Roughly 4.6% of naive CD4 clonotypes were common to a few donors. Sequencing depth was expected to affect clonotype sharing among donors.

As defined, naive CD8 cells were CD45RO-negative and positively selected for CCR7, with terminally differentiated effector memory CD45RA+ cells excluded. TCRdb's copy holds only in-frame clones and misses some; the assay was immunoSEQ multiplex PCR. Of roughly 2,000,000 clones detected, around 96% appear once; the ten largest clones hold roughly 1.2%. A word on this clone: Its antigen is undetermined.

The sequence was obtained from a man younger than 30 in good health. The material sequenced was naive CD8+ T cells sorted from blood.

CDR3 in DNA: TGTGCCAGCAGGTTCCCCCTGAACACTGAAGCTTTCTTT. This gives the protein CASRFPLNTEAFF. The V gene is TRBV7-2, the J gene TRBJ1-1; D gene ambiguous. V was cut by 6 bases and J by 0 bases, with 8 bases left in between. The germline gives CDR1 SGHTA, CDR2 FQGNSA. There are 13 residues in the CDR3.